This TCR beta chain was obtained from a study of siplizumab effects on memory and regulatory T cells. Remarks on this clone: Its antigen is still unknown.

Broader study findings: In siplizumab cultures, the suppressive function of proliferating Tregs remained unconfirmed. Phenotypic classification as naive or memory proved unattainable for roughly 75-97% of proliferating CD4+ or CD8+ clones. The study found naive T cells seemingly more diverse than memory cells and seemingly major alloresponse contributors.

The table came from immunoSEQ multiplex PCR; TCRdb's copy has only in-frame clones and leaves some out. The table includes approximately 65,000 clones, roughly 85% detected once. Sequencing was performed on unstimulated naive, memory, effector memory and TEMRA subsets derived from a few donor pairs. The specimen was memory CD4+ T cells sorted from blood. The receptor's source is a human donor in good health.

The CDR3 reads CASSPDGSGREQYF. The CDR3 DNA is TGTGCCAGCTCCCCCGATGGATCGGGACGCGAGCAGTACTTC. The gene calls are TRBV18 and TRBJ2-5; either TRBD1 or TRBD2 may supply D (5 bases each). TRBJ2-7 explains the end of the DNA better; the J call may be wrong. The CDR3 loop spans 14 amino acids. CDR1 is KGHSH, CDR2 LQKENI, per germline.